This T cell receptor (beta chain) stems from a study of cytomegalovirus exposure and HLA in healthy donors. Looking at the study overall: Both the approximately 120 validation repertoires and the approximately 670 first-cohort repertoires used the same platform, as reported by a later analysis.

Comments on this clone: The antigen remains unidentified.

Generated by immunoSEQ multiplex PCR, the TCRdb table keeps only in-frame clones and is missing some. The sample has some 140,000 clones, around 84% seen once; the top ten hold over 2%. Study results and caveats: Cytomegalovirus status, reportedly, was diagnosed with high specificity and sensitivity by the classifier. Researchers catalogued around 150 TCR beta chains as cytomegalovirus-associated.

This CDR3 comprises 14 residues. The ends were cut back, 3 bases at V and 0 bases at J, with 9 bases in the middle. CDR1 SGHNT and CDR2 YYREEE come from the germline V gene (reference sequence). This receptor was identified in a human donor in good health. This chain links TRBV5-4 with TRBJ1-1, with D possibly TRBD1 on 6 matching bases. The sample comprised PBMCs. In nucleotides, the CDR3 is TGTGCCAGCAGCTACGGACAGCTGAACACTGAAGCTTTCTTT. Translated: CASSYGQLNTEAFF.